This T cell receptor beta chain derives from a study of T-cell reconstitution after alpha-beta-depleted transplantation in children. Unique molecular identifiers tagged the TCRbeta library. TCRdb re-analysed the PCR reads in MiXCR, keeping a single row per CDR3 protein. The sample contains about 610,000 distinct CDR3 sequences, roughly a tenth of which appear only once. Trimming stripped 7 bases from V and 2 bases from J, with 14 bases between. The CDR3 is made up of 14 amino acids. Germline-derived CDR1 and CDR2 are MNHEY and SVGEGT. The sequence derives from a human donor who donated a stem cell graft to a child with acute myeloid leukemia. This chain uses TRBV6-2 or TRBV6-3 with TRBJ1-1; perhaps TRBD1 as D (6 bases). The sample was PBMCs from the stem cell graft donor, taken from the stem cell graft. The chain's CDR3 is CASIPDRYNTEAFF. Written as DNA, the CDR3 is TGTGCCAGCATCCCTGACAGGTATAACACTGAAGCTTTCTTT.